Following are 14 T cell receptor beta chains from one sample sequenced in a study of T cells in localized non-small cell lung cancer. TCRdb keeps only in-frame clones here, not all; method: immunoSEQ multiplex PCR. The data hold some 85,000 clones, with 80% observed a single time. Sequenced material: PBMCs, taken before any cancer treatment. The receptors shown here come from a man aged 40-75 years with stage II squamous cell lung carcinoma.

This sequence joins TRBV6-6 and TRBJ1-1; TRBD1 matches at 9 bases. The CDR3 sequence is 15 residues long. CDR1 MNHNY and CDR2 SVGAGI come from the germline V gene (reference sequence). V gave up 5 bases and J gave up 1 base; unmatched junction bases: 5. The CDR3 protein is CASSPRDRANTEAFF. Here the CDR3 DNA reads TGTGCCAGCAGTCCGAGGGACAGGGCGAACACTGAAGCTTTCTTT.

J is TRBJ2-2 and V is TRBV19; TRBD1 agrees at 7 bases. Germline V gene sequence: CDR1 LNHDA, CDR2 SQIVND (reference sequence). With V trimmed by 4 bases and J by 5 bases, 13 bases remained unmatched. This CDR3 is 17 amino acids long. The CDR3 is CASSSRLLGGLTGELFF. For the CDR3, the DNA is TGTGCCAGTAGTAGTCGACTCCTAGGGGGCCTAACCGGGGAGCTGTTTTTT.

This chain connects TRBV19 to TRBJ1-2, with D unresolved. The CDR3 length is 15 residues. Germline lookup yields CDR1 LNHDA and CDR2 SQIVND (reference sequence). Trimming stripped 3 bases from V and 0 bases from J, with 11 bases between. The CDR3 protein is CASSIPSAANYGYTF. Here the CDR3 DNA reads TGTGCCAGTAGTATCCCCTCAGCTGCTAACTATGGCTACACCTTC. Variable domain in full (rest from reference TRBV19 and TRBJ1-2): DGGITQSPKYLFRKEGQNVTLSCEQNLNHDAMYWYRQDPGQGLRLIYYSQIVNDFQKGDIAEGYSVSREKKESFPLTVTSAQKNPTAFYLCASSIPSAANYGYTFGSGTRLTVV.

This clone has a handful of counts. The J gene is TRBJ2-5, the V gene TRBV4-1, with D tentatively TRBD2 (5 bases). Germline lookup yields CDR1 MGHRA and CDR2 YSYEKL. The CDR3 consists of 13 residues. Deletions cut 4 bases from V and 2 bases from J, with 8 bases between. The CDR3: CASSRLTQETQYF. In DNA, the CDR3 is TGCGCCAGCAGCCGACTAACGCAAGAGACCCAGTACTTC.

This sequence joins TRBV6-5 and TRBJ2-1, with 7 bases that match TRBD2. The V gene end was trimmed by 10 bases and the J gene end by 10 bases; junction bases not matched to a gene: 16. This CDR3 is built from 14 residues. The germline V gene encodes CDR1 MNHEY and CDR2 SVGAGI. The DNA of the CDR3 is TGTGCCACTGTGATGGGGGGAGGGCTCGGGGAGCAGTTCTTC. It encodes CATVMGGGLGEQFF.

The chain's CDR3 is CASRTAVNEKLFF. The CDR3, as DNA: TGTGCCAGCAGAACAGCGGTTAATGAAAAACTGTTTTTT. The chain has TRBV5-8 and TRBJ1-4, with D unresolved. V dropped 5 bases and J dropped 4 bases, with 9 bases sitting between them. There are 13 residues in the CDR3. Germline CDR1 and CDR2: SGHTS and YDEGEE.

The V gene is TRBV7-9, the J gene TRBJ1-2; D gene uncertain. The CDR3 totals 13 residues. The V gene lost 2 bases and the J gene lost 6 bases, with 10 bases spanning the gap. CDR1 is SEHNR, CDR2 FQNEAQ, per germline (reference sequence). The CDR3 nucleotides are TGTGCCAGCAGCTTAAGGCAGATCGATGGCTACACCTTC. This translates into CASSLRQIDGYTF.

The V gene is TRBV6-5, the J gene TRBJ2-1; D perhaps matches TRBD2 (6 bases). The CDR3 is made up of 13 amino acids. The germline CDR1 and CDR2 sequences are MNHEY and SVGAGI. The ends were cut back, 0 bases at V and 10 bases at J, with 10 bases in the middle. The CDR3 spells CASSYSGGREQFF. The CDR3 DNA is TGTGCCAGCAGTTACTCCGGGGGAAGGGAGCAGTTCTTC.

The V and J genes are TRBV7-2 and TRBJ2-5, with D possibly being TRBD1 (6 bases). Germline CDR1 SGHTA, CDR2 FQGNSA. This CDR3 region has 13 residues. V lost 2 bases and J lost 5, with 9 bases in between. The CDR3 coding sequence is TGTGCCAGCAGCTTATTTAGGGGGGAGACCCAGTACTTC. Translated: CASSLFRGETQYF.

V usage is TRBV5-1 and J usage is TRBJ2-3; 9 bases align to TRBD1. The junction had 9 bases not matched to a gene; V was cut back by 8 bases and J by 5 bases. This CDR3 is built from 14 residues. Germline V gene lookup returns CDR1 SGHRS and CDR2 YFSETQ. In nucleotides, the CDR3 is TGCGCCAGTGGATGGACAGGGGCGGGAGATACGCAGTATTTT. Translation: CASGWTGAGDTQYF.

The chain recombines TRBV5-6 with TRBJ1-2; unclear D gene. This CDR3 has 13 amino acids. V was trimmed by 2 bases and J by 8 bases, leaving 13 bases between them. The germline V gene has CDR1 SGHDT and CDR2 YYEEEE. The CDR3 sequence is CASSLRAAGGYTF. CDR3 nucleotides: TGTGCCAGCAGCTTAAGGGCAGCGGGGGGCTACACCTTC.

This chain links TRBV11-2 with TRBJ1-1, with a weak D call TRBD1 (6 bases). Deletions cut 2 bases from V and 3 bases from J, with 10 bases between. The CDR3 spans 14 residues. Germline assignment: CDR1 SGHAT and CDR2 FQNNGV. CDR3 nucleotide sequence: TGTGCCAGCAGCTTACAACAGGGATACACTGAAGCTTTCTTT. Its protein product is CASSLQQGYTEAFF.

This sequence joins TRBV5-1 and TRBJ1-2, with a weak D call TRBD1 (5 bases). Germline loops: CDR1 SGHRS, CDR2 YFSETQ. The V end was cut by 4 bases, the J end by 6 bases, with 13 bases between. This CDR3 spans 13 amino acids. CDR3: CASSAGRADGYTF. The CDR3 nucleotides read TGCGCCAGCAGCGCGGGACGGGCAGATGGCTACACCTTC.

The V gene is TRBV10-3, the J gene TRBJ2-3; TRBD1 or TRBD2 may be the D gene (5 bases each). Trimming removed 4 bases at V and 3 bases at J, with 14 bases between. The CDR3 runs to 15 residues. Germline CDR1 ENHRY, CDR2 SYGVKD. CDR3 nucleotide sequence: TGTGCCATCAGTGGGGGGACGGTAGGTACAGATACGCAGTATTTT. This sequence encodes CAISGGTVGTDTQYF.